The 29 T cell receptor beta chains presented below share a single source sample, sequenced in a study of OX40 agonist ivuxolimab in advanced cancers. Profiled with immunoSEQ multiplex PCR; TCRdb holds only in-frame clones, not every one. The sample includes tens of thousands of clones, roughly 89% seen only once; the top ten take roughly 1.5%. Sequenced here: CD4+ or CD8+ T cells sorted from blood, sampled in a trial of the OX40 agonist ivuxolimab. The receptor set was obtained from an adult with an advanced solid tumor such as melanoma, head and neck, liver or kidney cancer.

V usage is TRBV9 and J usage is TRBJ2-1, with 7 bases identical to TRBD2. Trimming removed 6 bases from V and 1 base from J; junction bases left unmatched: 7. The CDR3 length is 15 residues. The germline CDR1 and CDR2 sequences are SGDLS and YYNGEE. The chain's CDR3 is CASNKLAESYNEQFF. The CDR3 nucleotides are TGTGCCAGCAACAAGCTAGCGGAGTCCTACAATGAGCAGTTCTTC.

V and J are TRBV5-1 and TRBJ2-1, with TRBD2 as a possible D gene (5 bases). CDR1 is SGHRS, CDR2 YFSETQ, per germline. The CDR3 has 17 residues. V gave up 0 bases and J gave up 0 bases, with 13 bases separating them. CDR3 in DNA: TGCGCCAGCAGCTTGGGGGCGGGCGCCTCCTCCTACAATGAGCAGTTCTTC. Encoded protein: CASSLGAGASSYNEQFF.

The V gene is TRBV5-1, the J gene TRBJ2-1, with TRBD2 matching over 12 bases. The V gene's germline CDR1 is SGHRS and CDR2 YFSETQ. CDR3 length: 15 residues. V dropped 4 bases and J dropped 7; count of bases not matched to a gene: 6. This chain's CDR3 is CASSPLAGGRNEQFF. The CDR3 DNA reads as TGCGCCAGCAGCCCACTAGCGGGGGGCCGAAATGAGCAGTTCTTC.

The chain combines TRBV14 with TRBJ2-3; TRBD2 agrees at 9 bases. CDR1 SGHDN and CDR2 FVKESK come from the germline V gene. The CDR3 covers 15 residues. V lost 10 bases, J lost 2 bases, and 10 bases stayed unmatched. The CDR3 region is CATSLAGANTDTQYF. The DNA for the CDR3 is TGTGCCACCTCTTTAGCGGGGGCCAACACAGATACGCAGTATTTT.

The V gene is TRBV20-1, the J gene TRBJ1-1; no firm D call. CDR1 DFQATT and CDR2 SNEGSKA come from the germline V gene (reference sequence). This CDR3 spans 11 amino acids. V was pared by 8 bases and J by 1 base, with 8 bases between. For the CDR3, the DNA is TGCAGTTTCCCCACGAACACTGAAGCTTTCTTT. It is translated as CSFPTNTEAFF.

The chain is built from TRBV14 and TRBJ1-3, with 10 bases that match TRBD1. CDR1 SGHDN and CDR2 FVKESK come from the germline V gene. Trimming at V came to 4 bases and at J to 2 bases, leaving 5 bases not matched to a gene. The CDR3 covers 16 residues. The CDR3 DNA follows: TGTGCCAGCAGCCTGGGACAGGGGTTTGCTGGAAACACCATATATTTT. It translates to CASSLGQGFAGNTIYF.

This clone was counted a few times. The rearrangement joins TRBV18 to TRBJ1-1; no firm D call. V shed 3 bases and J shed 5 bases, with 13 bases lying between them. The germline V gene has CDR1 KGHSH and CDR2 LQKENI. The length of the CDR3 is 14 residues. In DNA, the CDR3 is TGTGCCAGCTCACCGGAAAGGTCAAATACTGAAGCTTTCTTT. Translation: CASSPERSNTEAFF.

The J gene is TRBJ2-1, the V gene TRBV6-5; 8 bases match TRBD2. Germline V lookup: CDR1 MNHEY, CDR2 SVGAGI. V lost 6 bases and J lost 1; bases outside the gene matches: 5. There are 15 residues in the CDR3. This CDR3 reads CASRPGRGSYNEQFF. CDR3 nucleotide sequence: TGTGCCAGCAGGCCCGGGAGGGGGTCCTACAATGAGCAGTTCTTC.

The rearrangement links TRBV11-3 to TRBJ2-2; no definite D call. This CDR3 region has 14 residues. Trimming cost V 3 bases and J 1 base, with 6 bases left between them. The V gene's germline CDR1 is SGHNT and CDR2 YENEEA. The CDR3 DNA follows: TGTGCCAGCAGCTTTGACTGGAACACCGGGGAGCTGTTTTTT. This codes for CASSFDWNTGELFF.

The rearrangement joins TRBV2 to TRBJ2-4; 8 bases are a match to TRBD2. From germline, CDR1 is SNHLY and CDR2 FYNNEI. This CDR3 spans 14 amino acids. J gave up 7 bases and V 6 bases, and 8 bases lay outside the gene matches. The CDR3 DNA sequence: TGTGCCAGCAGCTTCGGGGGGGTCGGTAACATTCAGTACTTC. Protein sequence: CASSFGGVGNIQYF.

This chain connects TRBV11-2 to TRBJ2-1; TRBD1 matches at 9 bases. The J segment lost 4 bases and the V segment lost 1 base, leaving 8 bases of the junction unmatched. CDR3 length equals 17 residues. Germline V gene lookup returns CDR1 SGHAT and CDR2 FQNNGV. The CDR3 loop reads CASSLVWTGVLYNEQFF. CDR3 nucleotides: TGTGCCAGCAGCTTAGTCTGGACAGGGGTTCTTTACAATGAGCAGTTCTTC.

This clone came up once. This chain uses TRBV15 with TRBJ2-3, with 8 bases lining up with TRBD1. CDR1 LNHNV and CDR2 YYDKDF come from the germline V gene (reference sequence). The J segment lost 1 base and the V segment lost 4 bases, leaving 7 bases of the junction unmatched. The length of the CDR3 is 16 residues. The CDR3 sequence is CATSKGAGGGTDTQYF. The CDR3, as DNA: TGTGCCACCAGCAAGGGGGCAGGGGGCGGCACAGATACGCAGTATTTT.

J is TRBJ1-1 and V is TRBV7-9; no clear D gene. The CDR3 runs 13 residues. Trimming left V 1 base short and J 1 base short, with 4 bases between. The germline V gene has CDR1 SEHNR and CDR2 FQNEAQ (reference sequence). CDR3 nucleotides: TGTGCCAGCAGCTTAGAACGGAACACTGAAGCTTTCTTT. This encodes CASSLERNTEAFF.

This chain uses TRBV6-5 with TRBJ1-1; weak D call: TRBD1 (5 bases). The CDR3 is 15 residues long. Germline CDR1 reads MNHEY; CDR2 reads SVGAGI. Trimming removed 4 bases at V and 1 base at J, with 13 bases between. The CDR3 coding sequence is TGTGCCAGCAGTTTCCAGGGCATCTGGAACACTGAAGCTTTCTTT. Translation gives CASSFQGIWNTEAFF.

CDR3 bases: TGTGCCAGCAGTTACGGCGGTCAAGAGACCCAGTACTTC. Translated: CASSYGGQETQYF. This rearrangement joins TRBV6-6 to TRBJ2-5; D ambiguous. CDR3 size: 13 residues. Trimming shortened V by 2 bases and J by 2 bases, and 6 bases separated the two germline ends. Germline CDR1 MNHNY, CDR2 SVGAGI (reference sequence).

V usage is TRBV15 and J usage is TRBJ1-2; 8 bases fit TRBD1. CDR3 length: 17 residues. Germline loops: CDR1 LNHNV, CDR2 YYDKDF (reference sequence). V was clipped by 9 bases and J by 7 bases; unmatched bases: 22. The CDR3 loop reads CATGLRAGADRGTGYTF. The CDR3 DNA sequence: TGTGCCACGGGCCTTCGGGCGGGGGCTGACAGGGGAACTGGCTACACCTTC.

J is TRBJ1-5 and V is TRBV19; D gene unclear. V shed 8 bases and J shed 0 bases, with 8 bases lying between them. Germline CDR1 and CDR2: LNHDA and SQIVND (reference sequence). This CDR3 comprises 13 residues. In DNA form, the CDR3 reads TGTGCCAGTCAACGGGGTAGCAATCAGCCCCAGCATTTT. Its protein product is CASQRGSNQPQHF.

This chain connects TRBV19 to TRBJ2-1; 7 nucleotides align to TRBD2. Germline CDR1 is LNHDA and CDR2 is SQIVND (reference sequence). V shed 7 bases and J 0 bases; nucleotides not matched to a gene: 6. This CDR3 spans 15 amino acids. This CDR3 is CASTAGTTSYNEQFF. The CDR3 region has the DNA TGTGCCAGTACCGCCGGGACTACCTCCTACAATGAGCAGTTCTTC.

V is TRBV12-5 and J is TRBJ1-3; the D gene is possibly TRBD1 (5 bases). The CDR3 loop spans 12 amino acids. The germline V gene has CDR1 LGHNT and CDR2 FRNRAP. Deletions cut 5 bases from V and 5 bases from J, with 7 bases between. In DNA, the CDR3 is TGTGCTAGTGGTACAGGACGAAACACCATATATTTT. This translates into CASGTGRNTIYF.

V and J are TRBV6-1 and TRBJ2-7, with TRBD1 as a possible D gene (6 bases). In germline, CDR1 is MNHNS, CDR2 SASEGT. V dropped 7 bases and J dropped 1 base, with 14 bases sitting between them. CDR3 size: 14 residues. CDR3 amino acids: CASKGVQGSYEQYF. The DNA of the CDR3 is TGTGCCAGCAAGGGCGTACAGGGATCCTACGAGCAGTACTTC.

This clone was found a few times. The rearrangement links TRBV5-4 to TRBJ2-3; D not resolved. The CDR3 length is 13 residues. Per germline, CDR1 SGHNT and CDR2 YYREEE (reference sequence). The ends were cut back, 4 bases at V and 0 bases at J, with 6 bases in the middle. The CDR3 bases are TGTGCCAGCAGCCAGGACAGCACAGATACGCAGTATTTT. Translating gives CASSQDSTDTQYF.

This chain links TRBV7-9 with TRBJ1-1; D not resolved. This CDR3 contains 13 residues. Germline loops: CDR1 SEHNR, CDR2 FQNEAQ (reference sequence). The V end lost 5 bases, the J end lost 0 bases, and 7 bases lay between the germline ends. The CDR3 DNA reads TGTGCCAGCAGCCCAACAATGAACACTGAAGCTTTCTTT. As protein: CASSPTMNTEAFF.

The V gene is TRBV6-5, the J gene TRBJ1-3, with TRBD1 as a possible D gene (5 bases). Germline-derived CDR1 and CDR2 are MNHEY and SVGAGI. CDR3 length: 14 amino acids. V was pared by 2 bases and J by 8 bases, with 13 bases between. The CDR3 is CASSYRGPPDTIYF. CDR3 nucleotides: TGTGCCAGCAGTTACAGGGGTCCCCCGGACACCATATATTTT.

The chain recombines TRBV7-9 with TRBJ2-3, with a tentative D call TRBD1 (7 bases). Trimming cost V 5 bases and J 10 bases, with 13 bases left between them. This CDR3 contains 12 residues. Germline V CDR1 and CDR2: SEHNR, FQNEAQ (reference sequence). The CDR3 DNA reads TGTGCCAGCAGCATTGCAGGGGGGTCGCAGTATTTT. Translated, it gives CASSIAGGSQYF.

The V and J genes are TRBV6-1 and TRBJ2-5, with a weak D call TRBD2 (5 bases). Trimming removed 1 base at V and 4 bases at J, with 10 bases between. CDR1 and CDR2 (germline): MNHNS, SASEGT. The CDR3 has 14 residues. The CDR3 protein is CASSEGWSGETQYF. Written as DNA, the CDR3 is TGTGCCAGCAGTGAAGGGTGGAGCGGAGAGACCCAGTACTTC.

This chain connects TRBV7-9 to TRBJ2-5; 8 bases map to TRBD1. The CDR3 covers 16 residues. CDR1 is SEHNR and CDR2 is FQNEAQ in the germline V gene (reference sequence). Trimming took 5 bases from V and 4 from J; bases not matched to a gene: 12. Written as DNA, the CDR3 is TGTGCCAGCAGCCCGGGTGGGGGCAGGGGGCCAGAGACCCAGTACTTC. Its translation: CASSPGGGRGPETQYF.

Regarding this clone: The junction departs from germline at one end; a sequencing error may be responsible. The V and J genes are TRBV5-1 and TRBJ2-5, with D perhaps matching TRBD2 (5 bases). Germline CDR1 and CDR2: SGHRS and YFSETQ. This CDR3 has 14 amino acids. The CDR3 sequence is CASNLPGLGETQYF. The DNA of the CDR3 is TGCGCCAGCAACTTGCCGGGGTTGGGAGAGACCCAGTACTTC.

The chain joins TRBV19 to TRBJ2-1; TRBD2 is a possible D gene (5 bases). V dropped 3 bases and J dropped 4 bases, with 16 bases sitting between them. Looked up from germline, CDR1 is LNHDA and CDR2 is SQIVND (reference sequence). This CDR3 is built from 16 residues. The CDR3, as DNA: TGTGCCAGTAGTATCCCATCCCGCGGGCCTTACAATGAGCAGTTCTTC. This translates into CASSIPSRGPYNEQFF.

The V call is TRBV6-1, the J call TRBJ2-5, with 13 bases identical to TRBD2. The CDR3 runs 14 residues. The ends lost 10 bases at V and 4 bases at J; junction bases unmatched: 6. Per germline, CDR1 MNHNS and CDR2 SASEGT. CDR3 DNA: TGTGCCACCACTAGCGGGGGGGCGGGAGAGACCCAGTACTTC. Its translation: CATTSGGAGETQYF.